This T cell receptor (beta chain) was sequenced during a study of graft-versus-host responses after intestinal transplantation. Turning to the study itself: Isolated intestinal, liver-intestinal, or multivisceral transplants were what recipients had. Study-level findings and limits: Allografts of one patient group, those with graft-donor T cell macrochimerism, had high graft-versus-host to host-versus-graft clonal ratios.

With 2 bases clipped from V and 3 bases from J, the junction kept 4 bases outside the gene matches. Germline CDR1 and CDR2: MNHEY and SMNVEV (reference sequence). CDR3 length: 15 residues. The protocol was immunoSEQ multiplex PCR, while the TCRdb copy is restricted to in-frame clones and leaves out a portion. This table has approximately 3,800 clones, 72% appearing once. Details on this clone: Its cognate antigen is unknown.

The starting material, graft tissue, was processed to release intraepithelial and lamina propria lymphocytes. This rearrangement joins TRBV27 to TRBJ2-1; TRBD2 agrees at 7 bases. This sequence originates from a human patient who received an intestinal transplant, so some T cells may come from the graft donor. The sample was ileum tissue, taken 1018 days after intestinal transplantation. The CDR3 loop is CASSLGASGYNEQFF. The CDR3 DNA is TGTGCCAGCAGTTTAGGGGCTAGCGGCTACAATGAGCAGTTCTTC.